Following are 18 T cell receptor beta chains from one sample sequenced in a study of blood T cell repertoires in COVID-19. The table came from immunoSEQ multiplex PCR; TCRdb's copy has only in-frame clones and leaves some out. The table records around 26,000 clones, 82% of them present only once. The sequenced sample consisted of peripheral blood. The receptors derive from a human donor in a cohort sampled during active COVID-19.

The chain is built from TRBV7-8 and TRBJ1-5; no clear D. The CDR3 loop spans 17 amino acids. Germline CDR1 and CDR2: SGHVS and FQNEAQ. V lost 5 bases to trimming and J lost 4 bases, with 21 bases between them. DNA for the CDR3: TGTGCCAGCAGCCCCACGGGGAGGTACGGGCCTAATCAGCCCCAGCATTTT. This translates into CASSPTGRYGPNQPQHF.

The rearrangement joins TRBV28 to TRBJ1-5; D call uncertain. Germline V CDR1 and CDR2: MDHEN, SYDVKM. The V end lost 7 bases, the J end lost 2 bases, and 6 bases lay between the germline ends. This CDR3 spans 12 amino acids. The CDR3 protein is CASKRGNQPQHF. CDR3 in DNA: TGTGCCAGCAAGCGGGGCAATCAGCCCCAGCATTTT.

The chain joins TRBV6-5 to TRBJ2-1; possible D gene TRBD1, 5 bases. This CDR3 region has 15 residues. V was cut by 6 bases and J by 7 bases, with 19 bases left in between. Germline CDR1 reads MNHEY; CDR2 reads SVGAGI. The CDR3 loop is CASSPRAMGKNEQFF. The CDR3 nucleotides read TGTGCCAGCAGCCCCAGGGCCATGGGGAAGAATGAGCAGTTCTTC.

The J gene is TRBJ2-3, the V gene TRBV27; 8 nucleotides match TRBD1. The CDR3 has 13 residues. The germline V gene encodes CDR1 MNHEY and CDR2 SMNVEV (reference sequence). With V trimmed by 5 bases and J by 3 bases, 1 base remained unmatched. Written as DNA, the CDR3 is TGTGCCAGCAGTGGACAGGGAACAGATACGCAGTATTTT. This gives the protein CASSGQGTDTQYF.

The V gene is TRBV3-1 (or the pseudogene TRBV3-2), the J gene TRBJ2-3; 12 bases agree with TRBD2. V dropped 0 bases and J dropped 3; count of bases not matched to a gene: 7. Per germline, CDR1 LGHDT and CDR2 YNNKEL (reference sequence). The CDR3 runs to 18 residues. CDR3: CASSQELALAGGTDTQYF. CDR3 coding DNA: TGTGCCAGCAGCCAAGAGCTGGCCCTAGCGGGAGGGACAGATACGCAGTATTTT.

The CDR3 DNA is TGTGCCAGCAGCTTGCCCCAATCGGACAGGTGGAACACTGAAGCTTTCTTT. Protein: CASSLPQSDRWNTEAFF. This rearrangement joins TRBV5-6 to TRBJ1-1; 7 bases line up with TRBD1. V shed 1 base, J shed 1 base, and the junction held 10 bases outside the gene matches. The CDR3 is 17 residues long. The germline gives CDR1 SGHDT, CDR2 YYEEEE.

The chain uses TRBV21-1 and TRBJ2-5; the table assigns TRBD2, which was not confirmed against the DNA. TRBV21-1 constitutes a pseudogene. This CDR3 has 13 amino acids. The CDR3 protein is CASSKGGRLLADF. The CDR3 coding sequence is TGTGCCAGCAGCAAAGGGGGGCGGTTACTAGCGGACTTC.

V usage is TRBV28 and J usage is TRBJ2-7; 12 nucleotides align to TRBD2. The CDR3 consists of 18 residues. V trimming: 8 bases; J trimming: 3 bases; junction bases outside the gene matches: 17. Germline values: CDR1 MDHEN, CDR2 SYDVKM. This chain's CDR3 is CASSGAGTSGRLHYEQYF. The CDR3 DNA follows: TGTGCCAGCTCAGGGGCCGGGACTAGCGGGCGTCTGCACTACGAGCAGTACTTC.

CDR3 DNA sequence: TGTGCCAGTAGTCTAGGGACAGGAAGAAGGTCACCCCTCCACTTT. Residues: CASSLGTGRRSPLHF. The J gene is TRBJ1-6, the V gene TRBV19, with 8 bases lining up with TRBD1. Germline CDR1 is LNHDA and CDR2 is SQIVND (reference sequence). V shed 5 bases and J 10 bases; nucleotides not matched to a gene: 10. CDR3 length: 15 residues.

The CDR3 sequence: CAWTIGDTEAFF. DNA of the CDR3: TGTGCCTGGACTATCGGGGACACTGAAGCTTTCTTT. The rearrangement joins TRBV30 to TRBJ1-1; D not resolved. Germline CDR1 and CDR2: GTSNPN and SVGIG (reference sequence). This CDR3 comprises 12 residues. V was cut by 4 bases and J by 3 bases, with 9 bases left in between.

The gene calls are TRBV27 and TRBJ2-5; D gene unclear. Looked up from germline, CDR1 is MNHEY and CDR2 is SMNVEV (reference sequence). V was pared by 5 bases and J by 5 bases, with 18 bases between. CDR3 length: 15 amino acids. The CDR3 region has the DNA TGTGCCAGCAGTCACCAAAGCCTCGCTCTGGAGACCCAGTACTTC. This codes for CASSHQSLALETQYF.

This chain joins TRBV5-8 and TRBJ1-2; D unclear. This CDR3 comprises 14 residues. Trimming took off 0 bases at V and 8 bases at J, with 14 bases between the two ends. Germline assignment: CDR1 SGHTS and CDR2 YDEGEE. This chain's CDR3 is CASSLESWLWGYTF. The CDR3 bases are TGTGCCAGCAGCTTGGAGTCCTGGCTGTGGGGCTACACCTTC. Together with reference TRBV5-8 and TRBJ1-2, the CDR3 gives the full variable domain: EAGVTQSPTHLIKTRGQQATLRCSPISGHTSVYWYQQALGLGLQFLLWYDEGEERNRGNFPPRFSGRQFPNYSSELNVNALELEDSALYLCASSLESWLWGYTFGSGTRLTVV.

The rearrangement joins TRBV5-1 to TRBJ2-1; no definite D call. V was pared by 2 bases and J by 2 bases, with 5 bases between. The CDR3 loop spans 13 amino acids. CDR1 SGHRS and CDR2 YFSETQ come from the germline V gene. In DNA, the CDR3 is TGCGCCAGCAGCTTATCTGCCTACAATGAGCAGTTCTTC. It translates to CASSLSAYNEQFF.

The V and J genes are TRBV3-1 (or the pseudogene TRBV3-2) and TRBJ1-4, with TRBD1 matching over 7 bases. The CDR3 spans 13 residues. Germline V CDR1 and CDR2: LGHDT, YNNKEL (reference sequence). Trimming at V came to 1 base and at J to 10 bases, leaving 3 bases not matched to a gene. In nucleotides, the CDR3 is TGTGCCAGCAGCCAAGGCCAGGGGGGAAAACTGTTTTTT. Translating gives CASSQGQGGKLFF.

The J gene is TRBJ1-4, the V gene TRBV7-6, with 7 bases fitting TRBD1. The CDR3 is 14 amino acids. V dropped 3 bases and J dropped 8; count of bases not matched to a gene: 6. Germline V CDR1 and CDR2: SGHVS, FNYEAQ. CDR3 loop: CASSFGQGGEKLFF. The CDR3 coding sequence is TGTGCCAGCAGCTTTGGGCAGGGGGGAGAAAAACTGTTTTTT.

This chain links TRBV28 with TRBJ2-7, with a weak D call TRBD2 (6 bases). The CDR3 spans 14 residues. V dropped 5 bases and J dropped 3 bases, with 14 bases sitting between them. Germline loops: CDR1 MDHEN, CDR2 SYDVKM. In nucleotides, the CDR3 is TGTGCCAGCAGTGGGGGGATAGCGGACTACGAGCAGTACTTC. This gives the protein CASSGGIADYEQYF.

This clone showed up just once. The chain joins TRBV19 to TRBJ1-1; no reliable D call. Trimming pared 5 bases from V and 1 base from J, leaving 11 bases between. Germline V gene data show CDR1 as LNHDA and CDR2 as SQIVND (reference sequence). This CDR3 spans 14 amino acids. The CDR3 is CASSPPNRNTEAFF. CDR3 DNA sequence: TGTGCCAGTAGTCCTCCTAATAGGAACACTGAAGCTTTCTTT.

The chain has TRBV30 and TRBJ1-2; possible D gene TRBD1, 5 bases. The CDR3 sequence is 14 residues long. Germline CDR1 reads GTSNPN; CDR2 reads SVGIG (reference sequence). Trimming stripped 5 bases from V and 4 bases from J, with 17 bases between. This CDR3 is CAWRWGSRGYGYTF. CDR3 in DNA: TGTGCCTGGCGGTGGGGCAGCCGCGGCTATGGCTACACCTTC.